One and the same sample provided the 17 T cell receptor beta chains below, sequenced in a study of CD8 T cells in ankylosing spondylitis. TCRdb fed the 5' RACE reads into MiXCR, producing one record per CDR3 protein. The table shows 150,000 to 200,000 distinct CDR3 sequences, with 10% to 15% occurring only once. Sequencing was carried out using blood, either unsorted or a sorted T cell fraction (not recorded which). The receptor source for this set is a female donor with ankylosing spondylitis or in good health (not recorded which).

This clonotype was counted many times. The rearrangement links TRBV29-1 to TRBJ1-2; 7 bases line up with TRBD1. V was pared by 4 bases and J by 6 bases, with 2 bases of the junction left unmatched. In germline, CDR1 is SQVTM, CDR2 ANQGSEA. The CDR3 is 11 amino acids. The CDR3 sequence: CSVVTGNGYTF. The CDR3 nucleotides read TGCAGCGTTGTGACAGGGAATGGCTACACCTTC.

This clonotype came up many times. The chain has TRBV28 and TRBJ1-6; perhaps TRBD1 as D (6 bases). Germline V lookup: CDR1 MDHEN, CDR2 SYDVKM. Trimming took off 8 bases at V and 0 bases at J, with 14 bases between the two ends. This CDR3 is 16 amino acids long. Here the CDR3 DNA reads TGTGCCAGCTCCTTAGGGGGTAGCTCCTATAATTCACCCCTCCACTTT. Its protein product is CASSLGGSSYNSPLHF.

Regarding this clonotype: A much larger clone lies a single base off, so this may be a read error. This chain connects TRBV10-3 to TRBJ2-7, with 9 bases that match TRBD2. Germline trimming cut 4 bases from V and 0 bases from J; bases unmatched to any gene: 4. CDR1 and CDR2 (germline): ENHRY, SYGVKD. This CDR3 is 15 amino acids long. The CDR3 here is CAISGASGTSYEQYF. CDR3 nucleotides: TGTGCCATCAGTGGCGCTAGCGGGACCTCCTACGAGCAGTACTTC.

The gene calls are TRBV5-1 and TRBJ2-7, with 13 bases that match TRBD2. Germline V gene sequence: CDR1 SGHRS, CDR2 YFSETQ. The CDR3 has 15 amino acids. Trimming at V came to 4 bases and at J to 7 bases, leaving 8 bases not matched to a gene. CDR3 sequence (DNA): TGCGCCAGCAGCCACGGACTAGCGGGAGTGCTAGAGCAGTACTTC. Translation: CASSHGLAGVLEQYF.

This clonotype was found many times. The chain has TRBV7-9 and TRBJ2-2; 11 nucleotides agree with TRBD1. The V and J ends lost 2 bases and 6 bases, in that order; junction bases with no gene match: 8. The length of the CDR3 is 17 residues. Germline assignment: CDR1 SEHNR and CDR2 FQNEAQ (reference sequence). DNA for the CDR3: TGTGCCAGCAGCTTACCCGGACAGGGGGCGTCTGCCGGGGAGCTGTTTTTT. Translated, it gives CASSLPGQGASAGELFF.

Comment on this clonotype: This may stem from a read error, because a much larger clone lies one nucleotide away. CDR3 region: CSTQPPYPDTQYF. In DNA, the CDR3 is TGCAGTACCCAACCACCTTATCCAGATACGCAGTATTTT. The V call is TRBV20-1, the J call TRBJ2-3, with D hard to call. The V and J ends lost 8 bases and 4 bases respectively, with 16 bases between them. CDR1 is DFQATT, CDR2 SNEGSKA, per germline (reference sequence). The CDR3 consists of 13 residues.

This clonotype was detected only a few times. A read error may account for a junction end that differs from germline. The rearrangement uses TRBV7-9 and TRBJ2-1; D not certain. Germline CDR1 and CDR2: SEHNR and FQNEAQ (reference sequence). The CDR3 has 13 residues. DNA for the CDR3: TGTGCCAGCAGCTTAGTCTCCGACAATGAGCAGTTCTTC. It encodes CASSLVSDNEQFF.

Concerning this clonotype itself: A single base separates this from a much larger clone, so it may be a read error. The conserved phenylalanine or tryptophan is not found at the CDR3 terminus, so this likely reflects a read error. This chain uses TRBV28 with TRBJ2-3; D is ambiguous. Germline lookup yields CDR1 MDHEN and CDR2 SYDVKM. This CDR3 region has 12 residues. V lost 5 bases, J lost 3 bases, and 6 bases lay in between. The CDR3, as DNA: TGTGCCAGCAGTCCAGAGACAGATACGCAGTATTCT. Amino acid sequence: CASSPETDTQYS.

V is TRBV28 and J is TRBJ2-2, with D possibly TRBD2 on 5 matching bases. The V end was cut by 5 bases, the J end by 8 bases, with 18 bases between. The germline CDR1 and CDR2 sequences are MDHEN and SYDVKM. The CDR3 totals 15 residues. In nucleotides, the CDR3 is TGTGCCAGCAGTCCCGCAAAGGCGGGTTCGGGGGAGCTGTTTTTT. Protein: CASSPAKAGSGELFF.

The chain carries TRBV23-1 and TRBJ2-1; the D is unclear. TRBV23-1 counts as an open reading frame of uncertain function. The CDR3 consists of 10 residues. V lost 0 bases to trimming and J lost 15 bases, with 6 bases between them. Written as DNA, the CDR3 is TGCGCCAGCAGTCAATCGGTTTCGTTCTTC. Translation gives CASSQSVSFF.

Many counts were recorded for this clonotype. This chain joins TRBV30 and TRBJ2-7; D uncertain. The CDR3 sequence is 11 residues long. Between the trimmed V and J ends, which lost 2 bases and 4 bases, there was a span of 6 bases. CDR1 is GTSNPN, CDR2 SVGIG, per germline (reference sequence). The CDR3 loop reads CAWSSRYEQYF. In DNA form, the CDR3 reads TGTGCCTGGAGTTCCCGATACGAGCAGTACTTC.

This clonotype appeared many times. This chain uses TRBV12-3 or TRBV12-4 with TRBJ1-2; D unresolved. Trimming removed 3 bases at V and 4 bases at J, with 15 bases between. The CDR3 contains 15 residues. The CDR3 is CASSLDRRRIYGYTF. The CDR3 bases are TGTGCCAGCAGTTTGGACCGCCGGAGGATCTATGGCTACACCTTC.

This clonotype came up many times. The chain couples TRBV20-1 to TRBJ1-2; 7 bases map to TRBD1. The CDR3 is made up of 13 amino acids. Germline loops: CDR1 DFQATT, CDR2 SNEGSKA (reference sequence). The junction had 9 bases not matched to a gene; V was cut back by 5 bases and J by 6 bases. This CDR3 reads CSAFFGTEDGYTF. The CDR3 DNA reads TGCAGTGCTTTTTTCGGGACAGAAGATGGCTACACCTTC.

The table lists this clonotype with many counts. The chain couples TRBV5-1 to TRBJ1-2, with unresolved D. The CDR3 runs to 12 residues. CDR1 and CDR2 (germline): SGHRS, YFSETQ. V shed 0 bases and J shed 6 bases, with 6 bases lying between them. CDR3 amino acids: CASSLVGNGYTF. In DNA, the CDR3 is TGCGCCAGCAGCTTGGTCGGGAATGGCTACACCTTC. Based on the CDR3 plus reference TRBV5-1 and TRBJ1-2, the full variable domain is KAGVTQTPRYLIKTRGQQVTLSCSPISGHRSVSWYQQTPGQGLQFLFEYFSETQRNKGNFPGRFSGRQFSNSRSEMNVSTLELGDSALYLCASSLVGNGYTFGSGTRLTVV.

At least ten counts were recorded for this clonotype. The rearrangement joins TRBV12-3 or TRBV12-4 to TRBJ2-1, with TRBD2 as a possible D gene (6 bases). The CDR3 length is 16 residues. V was shortened by 2 bases and J by 4 bases, with 15 bases between the two germline ends. CDR3 bases: TGTGCCAGCAGTTTAAGGCGGGAAAGGTATTACAATGAGCAGTTCTTC. Translated, it gives CASSLRRERYYNEQFF.

Concerning this clonotype itself: A much bigger clone sits one base away, suggesting this may be a read error. V usage is TRBV7-9 and J usage is TRBJ2-3; the match to TRBD1 covers 8 bases. Germline-derived CDR1 and CDR2 are SEHNR and FQNEAQ (reference sequence). This CDR3 region has 15 residues. The CDR3 sequence is CVSSLRQGSTDTQYF. The CDR3 bases are TGTGTCAGCAGCCTCCGACAGGGGAGCACAGATACGCAGTATTTT.

Only a few counts were recorded for this clonotype. V and J are TRBV19 and TRBJ1-1; maybe TRBD1 (5 bases). The V end lost 5 bases, the J end lost 6 bases, and 13 bases lay between the germline ends. Germline V gene lookup returns CDR1 LNHDA and CDR2 SQIVND (reference sequence). This CDR3 is 13 amino acids long. CDR3 coding DNA: TGTGCCAGTAGTGCGTGGGGCCGTTCTGAAGCTTTCTTT. It translates to CASSAWGRSEAFF.